The 5 T cell receptor beta chains below were found in one sample sequenced in a study of blood T cell repertoires in COVID-19. Clones were sequenced by immunoSEQ multiplex PCR, and TCRdb holds only the in-frame ones, with some missing. The table shows 220,000 or so clones, with 70% to 85% occurring only once. The sample taken for sequencing was peripheral blood. These receptors all come from an elderly woman with acute or convalescent COVID-19.

The J gene is TRBJ1-6, the V gene TRBV5-5; unclear D gene. The length of the CDR3 is 14 residues. Trimming cost V 0 bases and J 8 bases, with 9 bases left between them. Germline V lookup: CDR1 SGHKS, CDR2 YYEKEE (reference sequence). CDR3: CASSLEVGDSPLHF. The CDR3, as DNA: TGTGCCAGCAGCTTGGAGGTCGGGGATTCACCCCTCCACTTT.

The gene calls are TRBV28 and TRBJ2-1; D is unclear. V shed 1 base and J shed 6 bases, with 4 bases lying between them. This CDR3 contains 12 residues. The germline gives CDR1 MDHEN, CDR2 SYDVKM. The CDR3: CASSLLVNEQFF. As DNA, the CDR3 is TGTGCCAGCAGTTTATTAGTCAATGAGCAGTTCTTC.

The V call is TRBV7-2, the J call TRBJ2-6; perhaps TRBD1 as D (5 bases). Trimming left V 5 bases short and J 1 base short, with 6 bases between. Germline CDR1 reads SGHTA; CDR2 reads FQGNSA. The CDR3 totals 14 residues. The CDR3 nucleotides are TGTGCCAGCAGCCAGGGTTCTGGGGCCAACGTCCTGACTTTC. It encodes CASSQGSGANVLTF.

V usage is TRBV29-1 and J usage is TRBJ1-1, with D possibly TRBD1 on 6 matching bases. CDR1 is SQVTM, CDR2 ANQGSEA, per germline. The V end lost 2 bases, the J end lost 3 bases, and 10 bases lay between the germline ends. CDR3 size: 13 residues. The CDR3 sequence is CSVELDSDTEAFF. The CDR3 region has the DNA TGCAGCGTTGAACTGGACAGCGACACTGAAGCTTTCTTT.

This clone appeared a few times. The CDR3: CASSLVDSYEQYF. The CDR3 bases are TGTGCCAGCAGCTTAGTAGACTCCTACGAGCAGTACTTC. The chain combines TRBV11-2 with TRBJ2-7, with unresolved D. Germline CDR1 and CDR2: SGHAT and FQNNGV. Trimming removed 1 base at V and 0 bases at J, with 4 bases between. The CDR3 spans 13 residues.